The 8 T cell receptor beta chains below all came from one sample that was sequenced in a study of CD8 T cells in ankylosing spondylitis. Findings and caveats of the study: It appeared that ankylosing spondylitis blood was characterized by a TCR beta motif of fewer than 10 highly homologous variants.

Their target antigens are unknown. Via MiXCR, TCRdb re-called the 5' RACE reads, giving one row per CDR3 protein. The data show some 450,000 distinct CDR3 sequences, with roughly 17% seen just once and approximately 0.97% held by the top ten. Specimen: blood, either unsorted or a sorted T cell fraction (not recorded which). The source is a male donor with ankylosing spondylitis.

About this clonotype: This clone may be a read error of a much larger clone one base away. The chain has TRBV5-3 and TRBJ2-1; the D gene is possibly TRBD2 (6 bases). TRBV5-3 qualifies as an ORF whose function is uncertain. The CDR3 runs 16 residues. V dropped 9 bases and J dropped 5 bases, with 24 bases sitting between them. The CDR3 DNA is TGTGCCATCAGCATAGGGACTTCGACCGCCCACAATGAGCAGTTCTTC. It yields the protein CAISIGTSTAHNEQFF.

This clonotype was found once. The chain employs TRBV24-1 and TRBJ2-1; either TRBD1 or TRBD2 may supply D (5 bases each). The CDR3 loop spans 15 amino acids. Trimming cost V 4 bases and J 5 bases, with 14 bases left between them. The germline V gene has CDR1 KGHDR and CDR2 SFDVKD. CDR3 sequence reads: CATSERADINNEQFF. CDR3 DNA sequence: TGTGCCACCAGTGAGCGGGCGGACATCAACAATGAGCAGTTCTTC.

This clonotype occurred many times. For the CDR3, the DNA is TGTGCCAGCAGCCTTCACAGGGACAATCAGCCCCAGCATTTT. Encoded protein: CASSLHRDNQPQHF. V is TRBV7-8 and J is TRBJ1-5, with a weak D call TRBD1 (6 bases). Trimming removed 5 bases at V and 3 bases at J, with 11 bases between. The CDR3 loop spans 14 amino acids. Germline V gene lookup returns CDR1 SGHVS and CDR2 FQNEAQ.

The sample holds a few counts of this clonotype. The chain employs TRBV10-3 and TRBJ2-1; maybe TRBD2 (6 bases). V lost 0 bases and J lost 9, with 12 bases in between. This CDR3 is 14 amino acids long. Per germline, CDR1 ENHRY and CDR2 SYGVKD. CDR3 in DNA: TGTGCCATCAGTGAGTCGGGGGGTGAGTCTGAGCAGTTCTTC. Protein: CAISESGGESEQFF.

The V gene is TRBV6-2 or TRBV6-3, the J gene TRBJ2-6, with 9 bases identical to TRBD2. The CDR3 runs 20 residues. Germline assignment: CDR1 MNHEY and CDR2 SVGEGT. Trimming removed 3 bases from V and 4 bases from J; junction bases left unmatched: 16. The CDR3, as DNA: TGTGCCAGCAGTTATTCGGTGTCCGCGGGAGGGTTCCCCGGGGCCAACGTCCTGACTTTC. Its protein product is CASSYSVSAGGFPGANVLTF.

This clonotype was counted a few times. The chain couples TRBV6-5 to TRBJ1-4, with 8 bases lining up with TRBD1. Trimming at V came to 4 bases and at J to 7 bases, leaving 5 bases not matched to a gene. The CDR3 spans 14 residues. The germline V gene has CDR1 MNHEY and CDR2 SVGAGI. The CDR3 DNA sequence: TGTGCCAGCAGTTTGACAGGGGAATTTGAAAAACTGTTTTTT. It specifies CASSLTGEFEKLFF.

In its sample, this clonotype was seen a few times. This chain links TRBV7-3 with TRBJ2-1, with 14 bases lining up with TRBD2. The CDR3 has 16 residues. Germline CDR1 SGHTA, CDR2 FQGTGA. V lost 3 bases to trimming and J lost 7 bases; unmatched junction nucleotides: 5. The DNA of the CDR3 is TGTGCCAGCAGCTTGGGAGGACTAGCGGGAGGAAATGAGCAGTTCTTC. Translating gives CASSLGGLAGGNEQFF.

The CDR3 loop is CASSFRILVEAFF. Written as DNA, the CDR3 is TGTGCCAGCAGTTTTCGAATCCTGGTCGAAGCTTTCTTT. V and J are TRBV12-3 or TRBV12-4 and TRBJ1-1; D unclear. Deletions cut 3 bases from V and 8 bases from J, with 13 bases between. The CDR3 covers 13 residues.